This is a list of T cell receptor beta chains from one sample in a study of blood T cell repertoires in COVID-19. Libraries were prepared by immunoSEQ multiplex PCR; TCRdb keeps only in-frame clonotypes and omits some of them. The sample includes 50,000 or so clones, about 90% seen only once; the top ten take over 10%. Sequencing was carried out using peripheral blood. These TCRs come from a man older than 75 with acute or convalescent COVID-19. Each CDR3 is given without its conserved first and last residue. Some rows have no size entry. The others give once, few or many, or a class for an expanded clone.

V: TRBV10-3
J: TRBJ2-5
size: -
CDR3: AISWTVRGETQY

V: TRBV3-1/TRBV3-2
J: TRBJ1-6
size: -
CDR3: ASSQDLGGSPLH

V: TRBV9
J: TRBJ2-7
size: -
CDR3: ASSVSGTGSQDEQY

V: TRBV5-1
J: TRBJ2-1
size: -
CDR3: ASSLFQGAYNEQF

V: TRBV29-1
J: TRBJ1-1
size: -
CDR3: SVRTGGREAF

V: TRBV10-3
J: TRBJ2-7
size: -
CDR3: AISEDLSSYEQY

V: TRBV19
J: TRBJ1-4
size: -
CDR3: ASSSRGRDEKLF

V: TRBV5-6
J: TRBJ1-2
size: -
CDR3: ASSFREWLYGYT

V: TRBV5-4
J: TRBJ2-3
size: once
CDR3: ASSFPGRDTQY

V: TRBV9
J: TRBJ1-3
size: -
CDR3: ASSSGGGGDLGNTIY

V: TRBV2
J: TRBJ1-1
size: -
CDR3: ASSERVGGRTEAF

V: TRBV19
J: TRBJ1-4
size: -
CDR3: ASRLGGAEKLF

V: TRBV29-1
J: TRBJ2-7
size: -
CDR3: SVDGTRGEQY

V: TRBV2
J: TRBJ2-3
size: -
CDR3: ASSEGGRADTQY

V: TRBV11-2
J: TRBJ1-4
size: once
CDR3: ASSLNGLPNEKLF

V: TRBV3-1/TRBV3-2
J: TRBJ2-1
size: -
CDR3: ASSQEMAGGTYNEQF

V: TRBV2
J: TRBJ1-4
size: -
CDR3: ASTLGQGFEKLF

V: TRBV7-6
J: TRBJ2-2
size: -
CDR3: ASSRLPSGELF

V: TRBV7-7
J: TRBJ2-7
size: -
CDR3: ASSTTGQGPLAYEQY

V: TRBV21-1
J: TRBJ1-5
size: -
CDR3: ATSPRDYSNQPQH

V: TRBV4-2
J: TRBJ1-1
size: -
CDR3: ASSQFRSTEAF

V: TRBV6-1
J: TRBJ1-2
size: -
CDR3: ASSEVEGWSYGYT

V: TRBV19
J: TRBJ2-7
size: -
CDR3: ASSAGDTTYEQY